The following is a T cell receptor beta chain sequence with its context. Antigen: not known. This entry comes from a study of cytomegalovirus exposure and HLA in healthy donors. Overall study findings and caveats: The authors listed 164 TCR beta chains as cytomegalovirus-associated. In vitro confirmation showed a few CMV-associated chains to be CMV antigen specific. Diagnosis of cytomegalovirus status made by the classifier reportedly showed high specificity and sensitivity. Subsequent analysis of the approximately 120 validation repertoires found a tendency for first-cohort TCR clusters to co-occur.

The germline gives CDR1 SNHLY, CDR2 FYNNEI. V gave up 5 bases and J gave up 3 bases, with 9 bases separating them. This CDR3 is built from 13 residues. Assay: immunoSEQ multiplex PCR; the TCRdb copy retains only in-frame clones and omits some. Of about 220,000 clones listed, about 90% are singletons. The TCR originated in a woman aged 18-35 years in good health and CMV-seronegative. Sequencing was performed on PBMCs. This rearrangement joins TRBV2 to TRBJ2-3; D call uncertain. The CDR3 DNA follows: TGTGCCAGCAGTTTTTTTAGTACAGATACGCAGTATTTT. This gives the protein CASSFFSTDTQYF.